Listed here are 30 T cell receptor beta chains from one sample, sequenced in a study of CD8+ T cells in alopecia areata. As the sequencing template, cDNA was produced by extracting RNA and reverse transcribing it. Only in-frame clones appear in the TCRdb table, and some are missing; sequencing was by immunoSEQ multiplex PCR. The table includes roughly 170,000 clones, about 60% detected once. Specified treatment: oral pan-JAK inhibitor, 5-10 mg twice daily. Sequences were derived from CD8+ T cells sorted from blood, sampled at week 24, from a patient treated with tofacitinib. The receptors shown here come from a human donor with alopecia areata.

This clone appeared once. The J gene is TRBJ1-1, the V gene TRBV5-1; 8 bases fit TRBD1. Germline CDR1 SGHRS, CDR2 YFSETQ. This CDR3 contains 12 residues. The V gene end was trimmed by 4 bases and the J gene end by 6 bases; junction bases not matched to a gene: 2. The CDR3 loop is CASSPDRAEAFF. The CDR3 DNA is TGCGCCAGCAGCCCGGACAGGGCTGAAGCTTTCTTT.

The chain is built from TRBV4-1 and TRBJ1-3, with TRBD1 matching over 7 bases. There are 17 residues in the CDR3. The trim removed 0 bases at V and 0 bases at J, leaving 5 bases unmatched. CDR1 is MGHRA and CDR2 is YSYEKL in the germline V gene. CDR3 residues: CASSQDRGQSSGNTIYF. In DNA, the CDR3 is TGCGCCAGCAGCCAAGATAGGGGACAGAGCTCTGGAAACACCATATATTTT.

This clone was counted between two and nine times. The rearrangement uses TRBV27 and TRBJ1-2, with 9 bases aligning to TRBD1. This CDR3 is 12 amino acids long. V was pared by 10 bases and J by 9 bases, with 9 bases of the junction left unmatched. CDR1 and CDR2 (germline): MNHEY, SMNVEV (reference sequence). The CDR3 sequence: CATGQGFDRYTF. CDR3 DNA sequence: TGTGCCACCGGACAGGGGTTTGATCGCTACACCTTC.

In this sample, this clone turned up a few times. The rearrangement joins TRBV13 to TRBJ2-1; unclear D gene. The CDR3 extends over 14 amino acids. With 6 bases removed from V and 5 bases from J, the gap between germline ends came to 14 bases. Germline loops: CDR1 PRHDT, CDR2 FYEKMQ (reference sequence). The CDR3 DNA sequence: TGTGCCAGCAGACGAACGGGTAGGGACAATGAGCAGTTCTTC. Protein product: CASRRTGRDNEQFF.

Only a few counts were recorded for this clone. The same CDR3 also results from other DNA sequences found in this sample. The genes are TRBV7-9 and TRBJ2-3; D remains unclear. CDR1 SEHNR and CDR2 FQNEAQ come from the germline V gene (reference sequence). The CDR3 runs to 11 residues. V lost 2 bases and J lost 3, with 0 bases in between. The CDR3 DNA sequence: TGTGCCAGCAGCTTAACAGATACGCAGTATTTT. It specifies CASSLTDTQYF.

The genes are TRBV7-9 and TRBJ1-1; weak D call: TRBD1 (6 bases). The V gene lost 5 bases and the J gene lost 6 bases, with 10 bases spanning the gap. Per germline, CDR1 SEHNR and CDR2 FQNEAQ (reference sequence). There are 12 residues in the CDR3. For the CDR3, the DNA is TGTGCCAGCAGCGGGGGGACACCTGAAGCTTTCTTT. This gives the protein CASSGGTPEAFF.

The chain links TRBV2 to TRBJ2-4, with D perhaps matching TRBD2 (7 bases). The CDR3 extends over 13 amino acids. CDR1 and CDR2 from the germline V gene are SNHLY and FYNNEI. Trimming took 4 bases from V and 8 from J, leaving 12 bases between them. The CDR3, as DNA: TGTGCCAGCAGTGTGGGGGCGGGGGACATTCAGTACTTC. The encoded protein is CASSVGAGDIQYF.

There are a few counts of this clone. This chain connects TRBV6-5 to TRBJ2-5; TRBD1 might be the D (6 bases). Germline V lookup: CDR1 MNHEY, CDR2 SVGAGI. CDR3 size: 13 residues. V was cut by 2 bases and J by 2 bases, with 6 bases left in between. The CDR3: CASSYRGQETQYF. DNA of the CDR3: TGTGCCAGCAGTTACAGGGGGCAAGAGACCCAGTACTTC.

On this clone: Within the sample, other DNA sequences also encode this same CDR3. The chain has TRBV30 and TRBJ1-5; weak D call: TRBD1 (6 bases). The CDR3 length is 14 residues. Between the trimmed V and J ends, which lost 0 bases and 1 base, there was a span of 7 bases. In germline, CDR1 is GTSNPN, CDR2 SVGIG (reference sequence). The CDR3 region has the DNA TGTGCCTGGAGTGTAGGGGGAAGCAATCAGCCCCAGCATTTT. It encodes CAWSVGGSNQPQHF.

The chain couples TRBV11-2 to TRBJ2-2; D not resolved. CDR1 and CDR2 (germline): SGHAT, FQNNGV. The CDR3 is 10 amino acids. The V and J ends lost 9 bases and 6 bases respectively, with 5 bases between them. The CDR3 DNA follows: TGTGCCAGTGGACCCGGGGAGCTGTTTTTT. Encoded protein: CASGPGELFF. Supplemented by reference TRBV11-2 and TRBJ2-2, the full variable domain reads EAGVAQSPRYKIIEKRQSVAFWCNPISGHATLYWYQQILGQGPKLLIQFQNNGVVDDSQLPKDRFSAERLKGVDSTLKIQPAKLEDSAVYLCASGPGELFFGEGSRLTVL.

The V gene is TRBV5-4, the J gene TRBJ2-7; D is perhaps TRBD1 or TRBD2 (5 bases each). Germline V gene lookup returns CDR1 SGHNT and CDR2 YYREEE (reference sequence). The CDR3 has 16 residues. V was clipped by 4 bases and J by 3 bases, with 20 bases between them. CDR3: CASSASRDGPYYEQYF. The CDR3, as DNA: TGTGCCAGCAGCGCCTCCCGGGACGGACCCTACTACGAGCAGTACTTC. Together with reference TRBV5-4 and TRBJ2-7, the CDR3 gives the full variable domain: ETGVTQSPTHLIKTRGQQVTLRCSSQSGHNTVSWYQQALGQGPQFIFQYYREEENGRGNFPPRFSGLQFPNYSSELNVNALELDDSALYLCASSASRDGPYYEQYFGPGTRLTVT.

This clone has just one count. This chain connects TRBV2 to TRBJ1-6; weak D call: TRBD1 (5 bases). Trimming left V 1 base short and J 4 bases short, with 5 bases between. The V gene's germline CDR1 is SNHLY and CDR2 FYNNEI. The length of the CDR3 is 14 residues. In DNA, the CDR3 is TGTGCCAGCAGTGAAGACAGGTATAATTCACCCCTCCACTTT. As protein: CASSEDRYNSPLHF.

The chain uses TRBV29-1 and TRBJ1-2, with D unresolved. CDR1 is SQVTM and CDR2 is ANQGSEA in the germline V gene. The CDR3 extends over 9 amino acids. V was clipped by 7 bases and J by 7 bases, with 7 bases between them. The CDR3 region is CSDSGGYTF. CDR3 nucleotide sequence: TGCAGCGACTCCGGTGGCTACACCTTC.

This clone was seen a single time. The chain has TRBV6-1 and TRBJ2-2; D not resolved. CDR3 size: 11 residues. The germline V and J ends were trimmed by 2 bases and 5 bases, with 0 bases remaining between them. CDR1 and CDR2 from the germline V gene are MNHNS and SASEGT. CDR3 amino acids: CASSETGELFF. The CDR3 region has the DNA TGTGCCAGCAGTGAAACCGGGGAGCTGTTTTTT.

This clone appeared a few times. J is TRBJ2-7 and V is TRBV23-1, with TRBD2 matching over 8 bases. TRBV23-1 is an open reading frame, and its role is uncertain. This CDR3 spans 15 amino acids. The V and J ends lost 0 bases and 3 bases, in that order; junction bases with no gene match: 4. CDR3 sequence reads: CASSQSGGGIYEQYF. The CDR3 bases are TGCGCCAGCAGTCAATCTGGCGGGGGGATCTACGAGCAGTACTTC.

The chain is built from TRBV23-1 and TRBJ2-3, with D possibly matching TRBD1 (5 bases). TRBV23-1 is filed as an ORF, its function uncertain. The V end was cut by 0 bases, the J end by 4 bases, with 20 bases between. The CDR3 extends over 18 amino acids. The CDR3 loop is CASSQSQCGAVRADTQYF. In DNA form, the CDR3 reads TGCGCCAGCAGTCAATCCCAATGTGGGGCCGTCCGGGCAGATACGCAGTATTTT.

The table lists this clone with a few counts. The V gene is TRBV7-3, the J gene TRBJ2-3, with D perhaps assigned TRBD1 or TRBD2 (5 bases each). V dropped 5 bases and J dropped 0 bases, with 9 bases sitting between them. CDR3 length equals 14 residues. Germline V gives CDR1 SGHTA, CDR2 FQGTGA. This chain's CDR3 is CASSPGPSTDTQYF. The CDR3 region has the DNA TGTGCCAGCAGCCCGGGACCTAGCACAGATACGCAGTATTTT.

The rearrangement uses TRBV23-1 and TRBJ1-1, with 7 positions matching TRBD1. TRBV23-1 belongs to the ORF category, with a function that is uncertain. This CDR3 is built from 17 residues. After removal of 0 bases from V and 5 bases from J, the junction contained 12 bases not matched to a gene. CDR3 sequence: CASSQSSTGERVTEAFF. CDR3 coding DNA: TGCGCCAGCAGTCAATCTTCAACAGGGGAAAGGGTGACTGAAGCTTTCTTT.

The gene calls are TRBV15 and TRBJ2-7, with 8 positions matching TRBD1. The V gene end was trimmed by 4 bases and the J gene end by 1 base; junction bases not matched to a gene: 3. Germline CDR1 LNHNV, CDR2 YYDKDF (reference sequence). The CDR3 is made up of 14 amino acids. In DNA form, the CDR3 reads TGTGCCACCAGCAAGGGGACAGGTTCCTACGAGCAGTACTTC. This codes for CATSKGTGSYEQYF.

The chain recombines TRBV13 with TRBJ2-7; 8 positions agree with TRBD2. V dropped 8 bases and J dropped 2; count of bases not matched to a gene: 5. Germline CDR1 is PRHDT and CDR2 is FYEKMQ (reference sequence). CDR3 length: 13 amino acids. As DNA, the CDR3 is TGTGCCAGCTCCCAGCGGGGGACCTACGAGCAGTACTTC. Encoded protein: CASSQRGTYEQYF.

This clone was recorded many times. The CDR3, as DNA: TGTGCCAGCAGTTTAGGACACCGGGACCCCCTCTACGAGCAGTACTTC. Translation gives CASSLGHRDPLYEQYF. This chain joins TRBV27 and TRBJ2-7; D possibly matches TRBD1 or TRBD2 (5 bases each). The V end lost 2 bases, the J end lost 3 bases, and 17 bases lay between the germline ends. CDR1 and CDR2 (germline): MNHEY, SMNVEV (reference sequence). The CDR3 has 16 residues.

This clone was found a few times. This rearrangement joins TRBV5-6 to TRBJ1-1; weak D call: TRBD1 (5 bases). The CDR3 is made up of 12 amino acids. Germline lookup yields CDR1 SGHDT and CDR2 YYEEEE. V was shortened by 4 bases and J by 4 bases, with 8 bases between the two germline ends. The CDR3 bases are TGTGCCAGCAGCCCGGGGGTCACTGAAGCTTTCTTT. Residues: CASSPGVTEAFF.

The V and J genes are TRBV20-1 and TRBJ1-1, with D unresolved. The length of the CDR3 is 11 residues. Germline V gene data show CDR1 as DFQATT and CDR2 as SNEGSKA (reference sequence). With 4 bases removed from V and 3 bases from J, the gap between germline ends came to 6 bases. The CDR3 reads CSAMDYTEAFF. The CDR3 DNA reads as TGCAGTGCTATGGACTACACTGAAGCTTTCTTT.

This clone occurred a few times. The chain carries TRBV30 and TRBJ1-3, with TRBD1 matching over 9 bases. The CDR3 sequence is 16 residues long. The junction had 7 bases not matched to a gene; V was cut back by 0 bases and J by 4 bases. Germline lookup yields CDR1 GTSNPN and CDR2 SVGIG (reference sequence). As DNA, the CDR3 is TGTGCCTGGAGTGTACTGGGGACAGGGACGGGAAACACCATATATTTT. Protein: CAWSVLGTGTGNTIYF.

The chain combines TRBV15 with TRBJ2-3, with 8 bases lining up with TRBD1. Germline CDR1 LNHNV, CDR2 YYDKDF (reference sequence). The V gene end was trimmed by 8 bases and the J gene end by 4 bases; junction bases not matched to a gene: 5. This CDR3 contains 13 residues. DNA of the CDR3: TGTGCCACCGGGCTGGACAGGGCAGATACGCAGTATTTT. Its translation: CATGLDRADTQYF.

This clone was detected only a few times. The chain links TRBV6-4 to TRBJ1-2; D remains ambiguous. Germline V gene sequence: CDR1 MRHNA, CDR2 SNTAGT. The CDR3 consists of 16 residues. V lost 6 bases to trimming and J lost 5 bases, with 22 bases between them. CDR3 sequence reads: CASRATANSDLYGYTF. The CDR3 nucleotides read TGTGCCAGCAGAGCTACAGCAAACAGCGACTTGTATGGCTACACCTTC.

This clone appeared a single time. The chain carries TRBV7-9 and TRBJ1-1; 10 nucleotides match TRBD1. Germline-derived CDR1 and CDR2 are SEHNR and FQNEAQ (reference sequence). The CDR3 runs to 16 residues. With V trimmed by 4 bases and J by 0 bases, 5 bases remained unmatched. CDR3: CASSSPGQGLNTEAFF. DNA of the CDR3: TGTGCCAGCAGCTCGCCGGGACAGGGGTTGAACACTGAAGCTTTCTTT.

This chain links TRBV18 with TRBJ2-1; TRBD1 might be the D (6 bases). With 0 bases removed from V and 0 bases from J, the gap between germline ends came to 12 bases. Germline V gene data show CDR1 as KGHSH and CDR2 as LQKENI. The CDR3 covers 17 residues. CDR3 sequence reads: CASSPPTDSSSYNEQFF. The CDR3 nucleotides read TGTGCCAGCTCACCACCGACGGACAGCAGCTCCTACAATGAGCAGTTCTTC.

The chain recombines TRBV4-1 with TRBJ2-3, with 14 bases matching TRBD2. V gave up 4 bases and J gave up 4 bases; unmatched junction bases: 7. The CDR3 is 17 amino acids. The germline gives CDR1 MGHRA, CDR2 YSYEKL. CDR3 amino acids: CASSPKGLAGVADTQYF. CDR3 coding DNA: TGCGCCAGCAGCCCCAAGGGACTAGCGGGGGTCGCAGATACGCAGTATTTT.

CDR3 DNA: TGTGCCATCACCGCGACTAGCGGGCCTTCCACAGATACGCAGTATTTT. Its protein product is CAITATSGPSTDTQYF. This chain connects TRBV10-3 to TRBJ2-3; TRBD2 matches at 10 bases. The V and J ends lost 7 bases and 2 bases, in that order; junction bases with no gene match: 9. Germline V CDR1 and CDR2: ENHRY, SYGVKD. The CDR3 covers 16 residues.